Listed here are 11 T cell receptor beta chains from one sample, sequenced in a study of regulatory T cells in long-lasting Graves disease. TCR beta libraries were built with iRepertoire HTBI primers and Arm-PCR of CDR3 regions. TCRdb redid the calling of the multiplex PCR reads with MiXCR, one entry per CDR3 protein. This table has 350,000 to 400,000 distinct CDR3 sequences, 15% to 17% appearing once. The time point here: newly diagnosed GD, antithyroid drugs for less than 3 months. RNA from PBMCs was the source of the TCR library. Specimen: peripheral blood mononuclear cells (PBMCs), collected at new diagnosis, from a patient treated with antithyroid drugs. The receptors were gathered from a female donor with Graves disease.

This clonotype was observed at least ten times. CDR3 protein: CASTSGLAKNIQYF. As DNA, the CDR3 is TGTGCCAGCACCTCGGGACTAGCCAAAAACATTCAGTACTTC. This sequence joins TRBV27 and TRBJ2-4; TRBD2 might be the D (6 bases). The CDR3 loop spans 14 amino acids. V lost 7 bases and J lost 0, with 10 bases in between. Germline V CDR1 and CDR2: MNHEY, SMNVEV (reference sequence).

The V call is TRBV27, the J call TRBJ1-5; D is unresolved. Germline CDR1 is MNHEY and CDR2 is SMNVEV (reference sequence). Trimming pared 3 bases from V and 1 base from J, leaving 19 bases between. This CDR3 is 18 amino acids long. CDR3 amino acids: CASSLYRTPGESNQPQHF. The CDR3, as DNA: TGTGCCAGCAGTTTGTATCGGACCCCCGGGGAAAGCAATCAGCCCCAGCATTTT.

In this sample, this clonotype turned up many times. This chain connects TRBV12-3 or TRBV12-4 to TRBJ1-2; no clear D. The CDR3 has 13 amino acids. Trimming shortened V by 5 bases and J by 5 bases, and 12 bases separated the two germline ends. CDR3: CASSPSPGYGYTF. DNA for the CDR3: TGTGCCAGCAGTCCGAGTCCTGGATATGGCTACACCTTC.

The rearrangement uses TRBV10-3 and TRBJ1-5; 9 bases are a match to TRBD1. J was trimmed by 4 bases and V by 8 bases; bases with no gene match: 15. The CDR3 is 17 amino acids. Germline CDR1 reads ENHRY; CDR2 reads SYGVKD. CDR3 in amino acids: CAIGNLQGAARNQPQHF. Here the CDR3 DNA reads TGTGCCATCGGGAATTTACAGGGGGCGGCGCGGAATCAGCCCCAGCATTTT.

Concerning this clonotype: This likely reflects a read error, since a far larger clone is one base away. The V call is TRBV11-2, the J call TRBJ2-1; TRBD2 aligns across 8 bases. The CDR3 consists of 16 residues. The germline CDR1 and CDR2 sequences are SGHAT and FQNNGV. Trimming cost V 2 bases and J 10 bases; bases outside gene matches: 13. In DNA, the CDR3 is TGTGCCAGCAGCTTACGCGGGGGGACGGTGGTCTACGAGCAGTTCTTC. It translates to CASSLRGGTVVYEQFF. The full variable domain, completed using reference TRBV11-2 and TRBJ2-1, is EAGVAQSPRYKIIEKRQSVAFWCNPISGHATLYWYQQILGQGPKLLIQFQNNGVVDDSQLPKDRFSAERLKGVDSTLKIQPAKLEDSAVYLCASSLRGGTVVYEQFFGPGTRLTVL.

CDR3 sequence: CASSQDGLQQETQYF. In DNA form, the CDR3 reads TGCGCCAGCAGCCAAGACGGACTACAGCAAGAGACCCAGTACTTC. The rearrangement joins TRBV4-1 to TRBJ2-5, with D tentatively TRBD2 (6 bases). Germline V lookup: CDR1 MGHRA, CDR2 YSYEKL. CDR3 length: 15 amino acids. The V end was cut by 0 bases, the J end by 2 bases, with 10 bases between.

This clonotype has ten or more counts. The V call is TRBV3-1, the J call TRBJ2-7, with 8 bases matching TRBD1. The V segment lost 1 base and the J segment 6 bases; nucleotides outside the gene matches: 17. The CDR3 has 18 amino acids. From germline, CDR1 is LGHDT and CDR2 YNNKEL (reference sequence). In DNA form, the CDR3 reads TGTGCCAGCAGCCAAGGAAGGGACAGGACGGCGCGAGGGTCCGAGCAGTACTTC. Its protein is CASSQGRDRTARGSEQYF.

The chain carries TRBV7-9 and TRBJ2-7; unclear D gene. Trimming removed 0 bases from V and 2 bases from J, with 5 bases in between. This CDR3 has 13 residues. Per germline, CDR1 SEHNR and CDR2 FQNEAQ (reference sequence). CDR3 sequence (DNA): TGTGCCAGCAGCTTAGCCGAAGCCTACGAGCAGTACTTC. It is translated as CASSLAEAYEQYF.

This clonotype was observed at least ten times. The genes are TRBV5-1 and TRBJ2-7; D gene uncertain. Germline V gene lookup returns CDR1 SGHRS and CDR2 YFSETQ. The CDR3 has 13 amino acids. Deletions cut 2 bases from V and 5 bases from J, with 11 bases between. CDR3 region: CASSLGSRDEQYF. The CDR3 DNA reads TGCGCCAGCAGCTTAGGGTCTCGGGACGAGCAGTACTTC.

This clonotype was recorded many times. The genes are TRBV7-2 and TRBJ2-7, with D maybe TRBD2 (6 bases). CDR1 SGHTA and CDR2 FQGNSA come from the germline V gene. There are 15 residues in the CDR3. The germline V and J ends were trimmed by 4 bases and 1 base, with 14 bases remaining between them. CDR3 DNA: TGTGCCAGCAGCTACTTCGCGGGACGTTCCTACGAGCAGTACTTC. It specifies CASSYFAGRSYEQYF.

The rearrangement links TRBV28 to TRBJ1-5, with 8 bases lining up with TRBD1. CDR1 is MDHEN and CDR2 is SYDVKM in the germline V gene. The J segment lost 2 bases and the V segment lost 6 bases, leaving 12 bases of the junction unmatched. There are 17 residues in the CDR3. For the CDR3, the DNA is TGTGCCAGCAGGGCCAGACAGGGGTTGGCTGGCAATCAGCCCCAGCATTTT. Translated: CASRARQGLAGNQPQHF.